This T cell receptor beta chain was profiled in a study of chemoradiotherapy in HPV16-positive cancers. Study-level findings and limits: Functional assays defining HPV-specific T cells used only two HPV16-positive patients.

Per the germline V gene, CDR1 is PRHDT and CDR2 is FYEKMQ (reference sequence). The CDR3 totals 15 residues. V lost 5 bases and J lost 7, with 18 bases in between. Here immunoSEQ multiplex PCR was the method, and the copy in TCRdb shows in-frame clones only, minus some. The data hold roughly 6,800 clones, with about 64% observed a single time. A word on this clone: Its cognate antigen is unknown.

J is TRBJ2-1 and V is TRBV13, with TRBD1 as a possible D gene (5 bases). The origin of this receptor is a human donor with HPV-associated anogenital cancer. The specimen comprised tumor tissue, sampled from a patient who underwent chemoradiotherapy. The CDR3 DNA reads as TGTGCCAGCAGCCGCGGCCCAGACAGAGAGAATGAGCAGTTCTTC. Its protein is CASSRGPDRENEQFF.